This TCR beta chain is from a study of T cells after yellow fever vaccination (dated by TCRdb to 2018 to 2020). With regard to the full study: The SMART-Seq v4 Ultra Low Input RNA kit was used to prepare libraries from fractions with low cell numbers. To track T-cell clones before and after primary and booster YFV17D yellow fever vaccination, bulk TCR alpha and beta repertoires were sequenced longitudinally. Two healthy male donors made up the cohort, one aged 18 to 29 years and the other aged 30 to 40 years. Blood was collected at multiple timepoints before and after primary and secondary immunization, and bulk PBMC replicates and cell subsets were isolated.

This clonotype came up a few times. Its specific antigen is unknown. No quality values exist for individual bases; no much larger clone is one base distant. The research as a whole found: A small fraction of clonotypes appeared in both the CD4 and CD8 compartments, likely as a result of convergent recombination. Because abundant contaminating clonotypes from the bulk population could be contained in FACS-sorted repertoires, computational filtering was required. The secondary T-cell response was found to be weaker but faster than the primary response, with a peak reached on day 5 rather than on day 15. Because the study included only two donors, the extent to which the findings can be generalized is limited. Most clones expanded after primary vaccination (about 96% of CD4 and 88% of CD8) were re-detected after the booster, suggesting that broad memory maintenance occurred.

V loses 5 bases of germline sequence and J loses 2 bases, and the interval between the two ends is 15 bases. CDR1 is given as SGHRS and CDR2 as YFSETQ, both from the germline V gene. The CDR3 spans 15 residues, from the cysteine through the phenylalanine. Only the CDR3 part of the read is kept: 45 bases, read in frame from the first base. The sample's treatment or condition, from its label and the paper: live attenuated yellow fever vaccine strain. At every blood-draw timepoint, two biological replicates of bulk PBMCs were collected. PBMCs were isolated from peripheral blood using a standard Ficoll-Paque protocol. TriZol was used to extract RNA from bulk PBMCs, CD4 and CD8 fractions, and dextramer-positive and dextramer-negative fractions. TCR cDNA was made using 5'RACE template switching, a step that added a universal primer site and unique molecular identifiers. cDNA synthesis was primed from both the TCR alpha and TCR beta constant segments. Libraries were amplified in two PCR steps, with sample barcodes and sequencing adapters added in the second step. Sequencing of the libraries was done on either Illumina HiSeq 2500 (2x100 bp) or NovaSeq (2x150 bp). The paper's data handling went like this. MIGEC was used to demultiplex reads and collapse the reads into UMI consensus sequences, and MiXCR was used for V(D)J alignment. Using edgeR on replicate PBMC samples, clonotypes were called vaccine-responding if FDR was below 0.01 and the log2 fold change was above 5 up to day 15. CD4 or CD8 identity was assigned to each bulk clonotype according to whether the clonotype was present at higher abundance in the sequenced CD4 repertoire or the sequenced CD8 repertoire. TCRdb trimmed public reads at Q25 via fastp, called clones via MiXCR and kept in-frame beta chains. Rows with a matching CDR3 protein are joined into one entry that keeps the most common DNA and genes. The V and J calls were not made by the authors but by TCRdb's processing. In this sample the table shows approximately 580,000 distinct CDR3 sequences, 17% of which occur a single time. Roughly a sixth of the sample is in the top ten clones.

The starting material was PBMCs, obtained more than 4 days after the first yellow fever vaccination. This clonotype was sampled from a man in his late teens or twenties who received the YFV17D yellow fever vaccine. The chain joins TRBV5-1 to TRBJ2-3; D gene: possibly TRBD1, on 6 matching bases. The nucleotide sequence is TGCGCCAGCAGACCACAGGGATGGGCCACAGATACGCAGTATTTT. This translates into CASRPQGWATDTQYF. The variable domain in full, with residues beyond the CDR3 obtained from the reference TRBV5-1 and TRBJ2-3 genes, is KAGVTQTPRYLIKTRGQQVTLSCSPISGHRSVSWYQQTPGQGLQFLFEYFSETQRNKGNFPGRFSGRQFSNSRSEMNVSTLELGDSALYLCASRPQGWATDTQYFGPGTRLTVL.